This T cell receptor (beta chain) was retrieved from a study of blood T cell repertoires in COVID-19 (dated by TCRdb to 2019 to 2021). As for the study more broadly: The collaborator samples originated in the United States, Italy and Spain and spanned the acute and convalescent phases of COVID-19. The prospective study material was composed of cDNA or gDNA derived from T cells, B-cell-depleted T cells, or PBMCs. The dataset comprised deeply sampled blood TCRbeta repertoires from subjects exposed to, actively infected with, or recovered from COVID-19. A freely available public database, intended as a resource for researchers studying the immune response to SARS-CoV-2, is where the repertoires were released. The samples were drawn from two sources: the first 160 participants of the ongoing ImmuneRACE study, and 1,000 to 1,500 subjects contributed by 6 global collaborators. The sample metadata nearly always contained a de-identified subject ID, COVID-19 status, age in years and sex. HLA class I and class II types, where available, came from metadata supplied by the sample provider rather than from assay-based typing. Paper-wide results and their limitations: The quantity of clinical and demographic metadata differed by source and by participant and was supplied without curation.

CDR1 and CDR2, looked up from the germline V gene, are MNHEY and SVGAGI. V is shortened by 6 bases, J by 6 bases, and the region joining them spans 10 bases. From its cysteine to its phenylalanine, the CDR3 spans 12 amino acids. CDR3 DNA is the only sequence kept; it has 36 bases, read in frame from the first base. About this clone itself: Its specific antigen is unknown. Qualities for individual bases were not recorded, and no much larger clone is one base off.

TCRbeta CDR3 regions were amplified from genomic DNA by means of the immunoSEQ Assay, a bias-controlled multiplex PCR. In the authors' own workflow: Within the assay, amplification of reference gene primers was used to estimate how many nucleated cells each sample contained. To quantify the absolute abundance of each unique TCRbeta CDR3 rearrangement, sequence reads were collapsed and filtered. For each sample, productive Simpson clonality was calculated by taking the square root of Simpson's diversity index across productive rearrangements. Drawn from immuneACCESS, this table holds only the in-frame rearrangements with V and J called that TCRdb kept. Clones are partly lost; checked studies trace under half to an unresolved V gene and leave the rest unexplained. That table gives V, J and clone size, and the DNA gave D and trimming. The sample data list about 120,000 clones, and around nine tenths of these were observed just once. The top ten hold about 2% of the sample.

Whole blood was collected in K2EDTA tubes by collaborating institutions according to the institutions' own protocols. For TCRbeta analysis, collaborators shipped samples as frozen whole blood, isolated PBMCs, or DNA extracted from either of those sample types. The chain employs TRBV6-5 and TRBJ2-3; a tentative D call is TRBD2 (6 bases match). Material for sequencing was peripheral blood. This sequence originates from a woman aged 45-65 years with acute or convalescent COVID-19. The CDR3 loop reads CASSRAGDTQYF. The bases are TGTGCCAGCAGCCGCGCGGGGGATACGCAGTATTTT.